A selection of T cell receptor beta chains follows, all from one sample in a study of blood T cell repertoires in COVID-19. Method: immunoSEQ multiplex PCR; TCRdb's copy keeps in-frame clones and lacks some. Of about 130,000 clones listed, approximately 83% are singletons. The sample was peripheral blood. Receptors originate from an elderly woman with acute or convalescent COVID-19. The CDR3 runs from the conserved cysteine through the conserved F or W. The D gene is left open where the match is weak. Expanded clones get a size class; other rows say once, few or many, or leave the size out.

V: TRBV6-5
size: .
D: TRBD1
J: TRBJ1-6
DNA: TGTGCCAGCAGTTACTTAGGACAGGGAAGCTCACCCCTCCACTTT
CDR3: CASSYLGQGSSPLHF

V: TRBV24-1
size: once
D: TRBD1
J: TRBJ2-1
DNA: TGTGCCACCAGCGGGACAGGGGATGGCAATGAGCAGTTCTTC
CDR3: CATSGTGDGNEQFF

V: TRBV7-2
size: .
D: .
J: TRBJ1-2
DNA: TGTGCCAGCAGCTTAGCGTCAGGGGAGCCGTTTCGGGGCTACACCTTC
CDR3: CASSLASGEPFRGYTF

V: TRBV3-1/TRBV3-2
size: .
D: .
J: TRBJ1-1
DNA: TGTGCCAGCAGAGGGGGGGGTGTGGAAACTGAAGCTTTCTTT
CDR3: CASRGGGVETEAFF

V: TRBV5-1
size: once
D: .
J: TRBJ1-2
DNA: TGCGCCAGCAGCTTGGCCCCGACAGGCGGATATGGCTACACCTTC
CDR3: CASSLAPTGGYGYTF

V: TRBV9
size: few
D: .
J: TRBJ2-7
DNA: TGTGCCAGCAGCGCCAAGGGCACCGAGGGTTCCTACGAGCAGTACTTC
CDR3: CASSAKGTEGSYEQYF

V: TRBV7-3
size: .
D: TRBD1
J: TRBJ1-1
DNA: TGTGCCAGCAGCATACAGGGGGAAGGCACTGAAGCTTTCTTT
CDR3: CASSIQGEGTEAFF

V: TRBV10-3
size: once
D: .
J: TRBJ2-2
DNA: TGTGCCATCAGTGCGGACTCCTACACCGGGGAGCTGTTTTTT
CDR3: CAISADSYTGELFF

V: TRBV19
size: few
D: TRBD1
J: TRBJ1-5
DNA: TGTGCCAGTAGTATGCGGACAGGGGGCGGCAATCAGCCCCAGCATTTT
CDR3: CASSMRTGGGNQPQHF

V: TRBV5-1
size: .
D: TRBD1
J: TRBJ1-2
DNA: TGCGCCAGCAGCTCCCAGGGGGACTATGGCTACACCTTC
CDR3: CASSSQGDYGYTF

V: TRBV11-2
size: .
D: .
J: TRBJ1-5
DNA: TGTGCCAGCAGCCTGACCACAGGGCGGGGGGGATGGCCCCAGCATTTT
CDR3: CASSLTTGRGGWPQHF

V: TRBV2
size: .
D: .
J: TRBJ1-3
DNA: TGTGCCAGCAGTGGTAAAGACAGGACTGGAAACACCATATATTTT
CDR3: CASSGKDRTGNTIYF

V: TRBV5-1
size: .
D: TRBD1
J: TRBJ1-3
DNA: TGCGCCAGCAGCCAGAATGACAGGGGCACAGCAGGGCTACTCGGAAACACCATATATTTT
CDR3: CASSQNDRGTAGLLGNTIYF

V: TRBV3-1/TRBV3-2
size: .
D: TRBD1
J: TRBJ1-2
DNA: TGTGCCAGCAGCGGCAGAAGGGGGCCGCATGGCTACACCTTC
CDR3: CASSGRRGPHGYTF

V: TRBV3-1/TRBV3-2
size: .
D: .
J: TRBJ1-3
DNA: TGTGCCAGCAGCCCTTTCATCCAGGGGACCGGAAACACCATATATTTT
CDR3: CASSPFIQGTGNTIYF

V: TRBV18
size: few
D: .
J: TRBJ1-4
DNA: TGTGCCAGCTCCCTAAACCCCGAAGTAAAACTGTTTTTT
CDR3: CASSLNPEVKLFF

V: TRBV2
size: .
D: TRBD1
J: TRBJ2-4
DNA: TGTGCCAGCGTAACGGGACAGCCCCTAAACATTCAGTACTTC
CDR3: CASVTGQPLNIQYF

V: TRBV7-9
size: few
D: .
J: TRBJ1-3
DNA: TGTGCCAGCAGCTTAGTCGTACAGGTCTCTGGAAACACCATATATTTT
CDR3: CASSLVVQVSGNTIYF

V: TRBV6-1
size: .
D: .
J: TRBJ2-2
DNA: TGTGCCAGCAGTGACAACAGTATCGGGGAGCTGTTTTTT
CDR3: CASSDNSIGELFF

V: TRBV6-6
size: .
D: .
J: TRBJ2-1
DNA: TGTGCCAGCAGCACAACATCCCCGTACAATGAGCAGTTCTTC
CDR3: CASSTTSPYNEQFF

V: TRBV9
size: .
D: .
J: TRBJ2-1
DNA: TGTGCCAGCAGCGTAGATATCAATGAGCAGTTCTTC
CDR3: CASSVDINEQFF

V: TRBV18
size: few
D: TRBD1
J: TRBJ2-3
DNA: TGTGCCAGCTCACCCCGAGACAGGGGAAGCACAGATACGCAGTATTTT
CDR3: CASSPRDRGSTDTQYF

V: TRBV6-1
size: .
D: TRBD2
J: TRBJ2-1
DNA: TGTGCCAGCAGTGTAGCGGGGGGAGACAATGAGCAGTTCTTC
CDR3: CASSVAGGDNEQFF

V: TRBV4-1
size: few
D: .
J: TRBJ2-1
DNA: TGCGCCAGCAGCCAAGATGGCAGGCTTAACAATGAGCAGTTCTTC
CDR3: CASSQDGRLNNEQFF

V: TRBV4-3
size: .
D: .
J: TRBJ1-2
DNA: TGCGCCAGCAGCCACAACACTGGGGGCCTTGGCTACACCTTC
CDR3: CASSHNTGGLGYTF

V: TRBV10-3
size: .
D: .
J: TRBJ2-3
DNA: TGTGCCCTAGGAGGTATCACAGATACGCAGTATTTT
CDR3: CALGGITDTQYF

V: TRBV18
size: .
D: TRBD1
J: TRBJ1-2
DNA: TGTGCCAGCTCCGTGGGACAGGGATTAGGTGGCTACACCTTC
CDR3: CASSVGQGLGGYTF

V: TRBV3-1/TRBV3-2
size: .
D: .
J: TRBJ1-6
DNA: TGTGCCAGCAGCCAAGAATGTGAGCCTGGAGGTAATTCACCCCTCCACTTT
CDR3: CASSQECEPGGNSPLHF

V: TRBV7-7
size: .
D: .
J: TRBJ2-3
DNA: TGTGCTAGCAGCTTAGCACCCAGGGGGGGCACAGATACGCAGTATTTT
CDR3: CASSLAPRGGTDTQYF

V: TRBV3-1/TRBV3-2
size: .
D: .
J: TRBJ2-5
DNA: TGTGCCAGCAGCCGTGGAGGGGCCGGGGAGACCCAGTACTTC
CDR3: CASSRGGAGETQYF

V: TRBV6-5
size: .
D: TRBD1
J: TRBJ2-3
DNA: TGTGCCAGCAGACCCCTGGACAGGACCCGGTGGTATTTT
CDR3: CASRPLDRTRWYF

V: TRBV2
size: few
D: .
J: TRBJ2-3
DNA: TGTGCCAGCACCCCAGAAGATACGCAGTATTTT
CDR3: CASTPEDTQYF

V: TRBV6-2/TRBV6-3
size: .
D: .
J: TRBJ1-5
DNA: TGTGCCAGCAGCGTACGGGAGGTTAGCAATCAGCCCCAGCATTTT
CDR3: CASSVREVSNQPQHF

V: TRBV5-6
size: .
D: .
J: TRBJ1-4
DNA: TGTGCCAGCAGCTTAGAAGAGGATGAAAAACTGTTTTTT
CDR3: CASSLEEDEKLFF

V: TRBV3-1/TRBV3-2
size: .
D: .
J: TRBJ1-4
DNA: TGTGCCAGCACACCTCTGGGATGGGGCCGGGATGAAAAACTGTTTTTT
CDR3: CASTPLGWGRDEKLFF

V: TRBV10-2
size: .
D: TRBD1
J: TRBJ1-3
DNA: TGCGCCAGCAGTGACAGGGGGGCAGGGCCTGGAAACACCATATATTTT
CDR3: CASSDRGAGPGNTIYF

V: TRBV7-9
size: .
D: TRBD1
J: TRBJ2-7
DNA: TGTGCCAGCAGCTTGGGGACAGGCTTCTACGAGCAGTACTTC
CDR3: CASSLGTGFYEQYF

V: TRBV10-3
size: .
D: .
J: TRBJ2-7
DNA: TGTGCCATCAGTGTATCGGCAGGGGTCGGCGATGGGCAAAGAATCCTTGACCCCTACGAGCAGTACTTC
CDR3: CAISVSAGVGDGQRILDPYEQYF

V: TRBV2
size: .
D: .
J: TRBJ1-1
DNA: TGTGCCAGCAGTGACAGGCACACTGAAGCTTTCTTT
CDR3: CASSDRHTEAFF

V: TRBV19
size: .
D: TRBD2
J: TRBJ2-3
DNA: TGTGCCAGTAGTATCAGTCGCGGGGGGACCACAGATACGCAGTATTTT
CDR3: CASSISRGGTTDTQYF

V: TRBV19
size: .
D: TRBD1
J: TRBJ1-2
DNA: TGTGCCAGTAGTCGGGGACGTGGACAGGGCTATGGCTACACCTTC
CDR3: CASSRGRGQGYGYTF